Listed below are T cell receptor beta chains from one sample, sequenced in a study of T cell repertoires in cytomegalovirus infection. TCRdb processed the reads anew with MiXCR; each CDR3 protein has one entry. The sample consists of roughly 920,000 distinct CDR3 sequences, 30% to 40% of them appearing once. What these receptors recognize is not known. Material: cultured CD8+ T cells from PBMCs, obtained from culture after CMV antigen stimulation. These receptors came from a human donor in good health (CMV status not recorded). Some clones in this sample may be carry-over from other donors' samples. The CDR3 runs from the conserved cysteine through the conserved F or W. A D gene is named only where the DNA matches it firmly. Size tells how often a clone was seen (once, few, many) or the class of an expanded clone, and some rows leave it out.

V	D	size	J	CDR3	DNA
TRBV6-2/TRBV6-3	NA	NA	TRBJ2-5	CASSYSLETQYF	TGTGCCAGCAGTTACAGTCTGGAGACCCAGTACTTC
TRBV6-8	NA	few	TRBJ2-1	CASNTDESSYNEQFF	TGTGCCAGTAATACCGACGAAAGCTCCTACAATGAGCAGTTCTTC
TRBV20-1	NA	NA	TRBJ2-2	CSARGDGGDTGELFF	TGCAGTGCTAGGGGGGACGGGGGAGATACCGGGGAGCTGTTTTTT
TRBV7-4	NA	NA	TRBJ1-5	CASSPPGTDNQPQHF	TGTGCCAGTAGCCCCCCCGGGACCGACAATCAGCCCCAGCATTTT
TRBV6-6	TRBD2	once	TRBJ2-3	CASSYSRLAGTGDTQYF	TGTGCCAGCAGTTACTCTAGACTAGCGGGGACCGGGGATACGCAGTATTTT
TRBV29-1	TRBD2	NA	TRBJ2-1	CSVEGTSGGSYNEQFF	TGCAGCGTTGAAGGGACTAGCGGGGGTTCCTACAATGAGCAGTTCTTC
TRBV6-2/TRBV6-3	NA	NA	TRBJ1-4	CASSRYTRATNEKLFF	TGTGCCAGCAGTCGGTACACCCGTGCAACTAATGAAAAACTGTTTTTT
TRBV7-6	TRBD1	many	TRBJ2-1	CASRLRDRAYNEQFF	TGTGCCAGCAGGCTCCGGGACAGGGCCTACAATGAGCAGTTCTTC
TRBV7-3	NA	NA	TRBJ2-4	CASSLTRGGSKNIQYF	TGTGCCAGCAGCTTAACCAGAGGAGGGAGCAAAAACATTCAGTACTTC
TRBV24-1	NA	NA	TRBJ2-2	CATSARTSGELFF	TGTGCCACCAGTGCCAGAACCTCCGGGGAGCTGTTTTTT
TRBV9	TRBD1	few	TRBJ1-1	CASSVVGQLNTEAFF	TGTGCCAGCAGCGTAGTGGGACAGTTGAACACTGAAGCTTTCTTT
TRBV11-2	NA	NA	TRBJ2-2	CASSLSQRSTGELFF	TGTGCCAGCAGCTTAAGCCAGAGGTCCACCGGGGAGCTGTTTTTT
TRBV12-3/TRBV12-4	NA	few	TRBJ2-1	CASTPSGSYNEQFF	TGTGCCAGCACCCCATCGGGCTCCTACAATGAGCAGTTCTTC
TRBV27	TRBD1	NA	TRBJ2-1	CASTIQGADEQFF	TGTGCCAGCACTATACAGGGGGCCGATGAGCAGTTCTTC
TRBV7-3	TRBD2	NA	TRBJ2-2	CASSLTSGGELTGELFF	TGTGCCAGCAGTCTGACTAGTGGGGGGGAGTTAACCGGGGAGCTGTTTTTT
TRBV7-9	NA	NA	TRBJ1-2	CASSPRPGLSGYTF	TGTGCCAGCAGCCCAAGGCCGGGGTTAAGCGGCTACACCTTC
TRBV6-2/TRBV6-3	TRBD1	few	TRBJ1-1	CASTRQGRRTEAFF	TGTGCCAGCACCAGACAGGGGCGGCGGACTGAAGCTTTCTTT
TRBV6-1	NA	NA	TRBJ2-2	CASSEFGPGELFF	TGTGCCAGCAGTGAATTCGGTCCCGGGGAGCTGTTTTTT
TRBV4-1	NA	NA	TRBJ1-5	CASTQGYQRNQPQHF	TGCGCCAGCACCCAGGGATACCAACGCAATCAGCCCCAGCATTTT
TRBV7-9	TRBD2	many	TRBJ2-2	CASSLSGVTGELFF	TGTGCCAGCAGCCTTAGCGGGGTAACCGGGGAGCTGTTTTTT
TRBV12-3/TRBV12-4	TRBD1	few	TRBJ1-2	CASRDRDYYGYTF	TGTGCCAGCAGAGACAGGGACTACTATGGCTACACCTTC
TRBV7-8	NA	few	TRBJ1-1	CASSLYGSRSMNTEAFF	TGTGCCAGCAGCTTATACGGGAGTAGGTCCATGAACACTGAAGCTTTCTTT
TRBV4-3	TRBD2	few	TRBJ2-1	CASSQTGGPISGQFF	TGCGCCAGCAGCCAGACGGGGGGGCCAATTTCAGGGCAGTTCTTC
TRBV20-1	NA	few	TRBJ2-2	CSATWDEGVNTGELFF	TGCAGTGCTACCTGGGACGAAGGGGTAAACACCGGGGAGCTGTTTTTT
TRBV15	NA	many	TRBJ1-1	CATSREGGLGEAFF	TGTGCCACCAGCAGAGAGGGGGGCTTGGGGGAAGCTTTCTTT
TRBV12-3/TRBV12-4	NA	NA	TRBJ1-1	CASSSSRGGGHTEAFF	TGTGCCAGCAGTAGTTCTCGTGGAGGGGGACACACTGAAGCTTTCTTT
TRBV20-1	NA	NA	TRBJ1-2	CSARAQDNYGYTF	TGCAGTGCTAGAGCTCAGGATAACTATGGCTACACCTTC
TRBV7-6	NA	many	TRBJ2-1	CASSPRGTYNEQFF	TGTGCCAGCAGCCCCCGGGGAACCTACAATGAGCAGTTCTTC
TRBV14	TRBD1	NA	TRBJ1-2	CASSQVPVMGTEGYTF	TGTGCCAGCAGCCAAGTTCCGGTAATGGGGACAGAAGGCTACACCTTC
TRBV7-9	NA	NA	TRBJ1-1	CASSLVDSTGTEAFF	TGTGCCAGCAGCTTAGTTGACTCTACAGGCACTGAAGCTTTCTTT
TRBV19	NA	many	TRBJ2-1	CASSPTGWAGPYNEQFF	TGTGCCAGTAGTCCAACAGGTTGGGCAGGACCCTACAATGAGCAGTTCTTC
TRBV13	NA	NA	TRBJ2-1	CASSFPSVNEQFF	TGTGCCAGCAGCTTCCCGTCGGTTAATGAGCAGTTCTTC
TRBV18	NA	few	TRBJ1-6	CASRDRQNNSPLHF	TGTGCCAGCCGGGACCGACAGAATAATTCACCCCTCCACTTT
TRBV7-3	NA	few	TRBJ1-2	CASSLLVPANYGYTF	TGTGCCAGCAGCTTATTAGTCCCAGCTAACTATGGCTACACCTTC
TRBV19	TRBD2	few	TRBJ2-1	CASSIAAGHYNEQFF	TGTGCCAGTAGTATAGCAGCGGGGCACTACAATGAGCAGTTCTTC
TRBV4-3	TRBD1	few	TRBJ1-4	CASSVRDRGHEKLFF	TGCGCCAGCAGCGTCCGGGACAGGGGACATGAAAAACTGTTTTTT
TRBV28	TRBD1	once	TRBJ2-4	CASSPDRGGQNIQYF	TGTGCCAGCAGCCCGGACAGGGGAGGGCAAAACATTCAGTACTTC
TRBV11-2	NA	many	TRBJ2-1	CASSTPGAGAYNEQFF	TGTGCCAGCAGCACTCCTGGTGCGGGGGCTTACAATGAGCAGTTCTTC
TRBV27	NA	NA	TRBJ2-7	CASSLAPPGLLEQYF	TGTGCCAGCAGTTTAGCCCCGCCGGGACTCCTCGAGCAGTACTTC
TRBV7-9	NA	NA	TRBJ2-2	CASSFTEDTGELFF	TGTGCCAGCAGCTTCACAGAAGACACCGGGGAGCTGTTTTTT
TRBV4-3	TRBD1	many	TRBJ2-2	CASSLSRTGGSGELFF	TGCGCCAGCAGCCTTTCCCGGACAGGGGGCTCCGGGGAGCTGTTTTTT
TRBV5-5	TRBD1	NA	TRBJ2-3	CASSEGTASTDTQYF	TGTGCCAGCAGCGAGGGGACAGCTAGCACAGATACGCAGTATTTT
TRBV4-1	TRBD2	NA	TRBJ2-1	CASSLLAGSHNEQFF	TGCGCCAGCAGCTTACTAGCGGGGAGTCACAATGAGCAGTTCTTC
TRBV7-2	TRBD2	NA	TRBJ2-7	CVSSFSGGEYEQYF	TGTGTCAGCAGCTTTAGCGGGGGGGAATACGAGCAGTACTTC
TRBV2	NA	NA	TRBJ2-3	CVSPPRELSTDTQYF	TGTGTCAGCCCACCCCGGGAGTTAAGCACAGATACGCAGTATTTT
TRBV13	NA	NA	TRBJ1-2	CASSLSLDGLLYGYTF	TGTGCCAGCAGCTTATCCCTGGACGGTTTACTCTATGGCTACACCTTC
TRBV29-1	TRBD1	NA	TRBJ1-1	CSVDMWDSPGEAEAFF	TGCAGCGTTGATATGTGGGACAGTCCGGGAGAGGCTGAAGCTTTCTTT
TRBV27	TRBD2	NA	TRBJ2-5	CASSSYSGGLETQYF	TGTGCCAGCAGTTCCTACTCGGGGGGGCTAGAGACCCAGTACTTC
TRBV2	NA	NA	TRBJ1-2	CASSGSPASTAPKPFYGYTF	TGTGCCAGCAGTGGGTCCCCCGCTTCGACAGCCCCCAAACCCTTCTATGGCTACACCTTC
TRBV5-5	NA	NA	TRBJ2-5	CASSSPPETQYF	TGTGCCAGCAGCTCCCCCCCCGAGACCCAGTACTTC
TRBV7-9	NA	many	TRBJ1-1	CASSLSPLEAFF	TGTGCCAGCAGCTTAAGCCCCCTGGAAGCTTTCTTT
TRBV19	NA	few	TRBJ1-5	CASNVDGGNQPQHF	TGTGCCAGTAATGTGGATGGGGGCAATCAGCCCCAGCATTTT
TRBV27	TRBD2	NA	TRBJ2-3	CASSLLGLDQQYF	TGTGCCAGCAGCCTCTTAGGACTAGACCAGCAGTATTTT
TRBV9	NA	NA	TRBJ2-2	CASSAQGPNTGELFF	TGTGCCAGCAGCGCCCAGGGGCCGAACACCGGGGAGCTGTTTTTT
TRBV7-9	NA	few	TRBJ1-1	CASSSRASNTEAFF	TGTGCCAGCAGCTCCCGGGCGTCAAACACTGAAGCTTTCTTT
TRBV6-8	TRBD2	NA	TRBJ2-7	CASNEFAGGFASDSYVQYF	TGTGCCAGCAACGAATTCGCGGGGGGCTTCGCGAGCGACTCCTACGTGCAGTACTTC
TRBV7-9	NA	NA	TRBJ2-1	CASSPHRNEQFF	TGTGCCAGCAGCCCCCACCGCAATGAGCAGTTCTTC